Reported below is one T cell receptor (beta chain). These data originate in a study of siplizumab effects on memory and regulatory T cells. Clones were sequenced by immunoSEQ multiplex PCR, and TCRdb holds only the in-frame ones, with some missing. This sample has roughly 97,000 clones, with over 85% found just once. The V gene's germline CDR1 is GTSNPN and CDR2 SVGIG (reference sequence). CDR3 length equals 14 residues. Trimming took off 1 base at V and 2 bases at J, with 12 bases between the two ends. The chain recombines TRBV30 with TRBJ2-7; D unclear. The clonotype originates from a human donor in good health. Material: Tregs sorted from blood. In DNA form, the CDR3 reads TGTGCCTGGAGTGCCGACCCAGTTACCTACGAGCAGTACTTC. It codes for CAWSADPVTYEQYF.